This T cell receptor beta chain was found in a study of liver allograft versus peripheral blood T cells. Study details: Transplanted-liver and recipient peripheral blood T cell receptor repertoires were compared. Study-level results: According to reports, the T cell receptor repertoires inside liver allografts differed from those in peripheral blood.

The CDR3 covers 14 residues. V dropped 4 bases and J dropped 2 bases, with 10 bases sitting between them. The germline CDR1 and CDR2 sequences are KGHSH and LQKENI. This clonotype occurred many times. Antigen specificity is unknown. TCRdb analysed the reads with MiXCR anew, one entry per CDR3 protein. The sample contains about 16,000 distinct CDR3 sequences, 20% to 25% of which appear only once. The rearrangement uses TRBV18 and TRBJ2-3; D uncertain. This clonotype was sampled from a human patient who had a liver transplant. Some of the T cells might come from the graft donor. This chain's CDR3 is CASSQAASTDTQYF. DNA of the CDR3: TGTGCCAGCTCACAGGCAGCGTCCACAGATACGCAGTATTTT.